This T cell receptor (beta chain) was observed in a study of radiotherapy plus CTLA-4 blockade in lung cancer. Study context: In 18% of patients, objective responses were seen; about 30% had disease control. The study's findings and limits: Subsequent to radiotherapy plus ipilimumab, tumor-derived TCR clones underwent expansion in blood.

Ipilimumab-mediated CTLA-4 blockade plus focal radiation was given to patients having chemo-refractory metastatic non-small-cell lung cancer. CDR1 and CDR2 (germline): SQVTM, ANQGSEA. The CDR3 spans 14 residues. V lost 6 bases to trimming and J lost 5 bases, with 20 bases between them. TCRdb's table, derived via immunoSEQ multiplex PCR, lists solely in-frame clones and lacks some. The table has about 66,000 clones, roughly four fifths seen once. Concerning this clone itself: What it binds is not known.

Sequencing used peripheral blood, obtained from a patient treated with radiotherapy plus ipilimumab. The origin of this receptor is a human donor with non-small cell lung cancer who had a partial response to radiotherapy plus ipilimumab. The chain uses TRBV29-1 and TRBJ2-7, with a possible D match to TRBD2 (7 bases). The CDR3 DNA sequence: TGCAGCGTGGGAAAAAGCGGGAAGGGGGACGAGCAGTACTTC. It is translated as CSVGKSGKGDEQYF.